This TCR beta chain derives from a study of chronic HIV infection and antiretroviral therapy. TCRdb re-derived calls from the 5' RACE reads in MiXCR, one entry per CDR3 protein. The sample has roughly 39,000 distinct CDR3 sequences, 7% to 10% seen once. This receptor was taken from an adult who had HIV and had not received antiretroviral therapy, or was an uninfected healthy control (not recorded which). The source material was peripheral blood.

This CDR3 reads CSVGDTGGEQYF. The CDR3 region has the DNA TGCAGCGTTGGGGACACAGGGGGCGAGCAGTACTTC. This chain joins TRBV29-1 and TRBJ2-7; TRBD1 aligns across 8 bases. V trimming: 4 bases; J trimming: 6 bases; junction bases outside the gene matches: 5. Looked up from germline, CDR1 is SQVTM and CDR2 is ANQGSEA. The length of the CDR3 is 12 residues.